The 10 T cell receptor beta chains below all came from one sample that was sequenced in a study of T cell responses to AZD1222 COVID-19 vaccine. Sequencing used immunoSEQ multiplex PCR; TCRdb keeps in-frame clones, though not all of them. This table has about 110,000 clones, more than 90% appearing once. This sample comprised peripheral blood, obtained 28 days after the second AZD1222 dose. The receptors stem from an adult who received the AZD1222 COVID-19 vaccine.

In DNA, the CDR3 is TGCGCCAGCAGGCAGACCTTCCGGCAAGAGACCCAGTACTTC. Its translation: CASRQTFRQETQYF. This rearrangement joins TRBV4-1 to TRBJ2-5; D uncertain. Germline CDR1 is MGHRA and CDR2 is YSYEKL. There are 14 residues in the CDR3. V was clipped by 6 bases and J by 2 bases, with 13 bases between them.

This chain links TRBV7-2 with TRBJ1-2, with D unresolved. The CDR3 totals 13 residues. The germline V and J ends were trimmed by 5 bases and 3 bases, with 10 bases remaining between them. Germline CDR1 SGHTA, CDR2 FQGNSA. CDR3 amino acids: CASSLIADYGYTF. In nucleotides, the CDR3 is TGTGCCAGCAGCCTAATCGCAGACTATGGCTACACCTTC.

This chain connects TRBV7-2 to TRBJ1-4; 9 nucleotides agree with TRBD1. Germline V gene sequence: CDR1 SGHTA, CDR2 FQGNSA. The CDR3 runs to 14 residues. V shed 5 bases and J 6 bases; nucleotides not matched to a gene: 4. The CDR3 DNA is TGTGCCAGCAGCCCGGACAGGGGAGATGAAAAACTGTTTTTT. Residues: CASSPDRGDEKLFF. The complete variable domain, with remaining parts taken from reference TRBV7-2 and TRBJ1-4, reads GAGVSQSPSNKVTEKGKDVELRCDPISGHTALYWYRQSLGQGLEFLIYFQGNSAPDKSGLPSDRFSAERTGGSVSTLTIQRTQQEDSAVYLCASSPDRGDEKLFFGSGTQLSVL.

V is TRBV5-1 and J is TRBJ1-5; 10 bases are shared with TRBD1. Germline trimming cut 4 bases from V and 5 bases from J; bases unmatched to any gene: 6. Germline values: CDR1 SGHRS, CDR2 YFSETQ. The CDR3 consists of 15 residues. DNA for the CDR3: TGCGCCAGCAGCCAAGGGACAGGGGTAGATCAGCCCCAGCATTTT. Translation: CASSQGTGVDQPQHF.

This chain uses TRBV10-3 with TRBJ1-1; D might be TRBD1 (5 bases). Germline CDR1 is ENHRY and CDR2 is SYGVKD. Trimming shortened V by 7 bases and J by 5 bases, and 11 bases separated the two germline ends. This CDR3 has 12 amino acids. CDR3 bases: TGTGCCATCAAATGGGGGGAGACTGAAGCTTTCTTT. It is translated as CAIKWGETEAFF.

This sequence joins TRBV7-9 and TRBJ2-5; D call uncertain. This CDR3 is 12 amino acids long. The V end lost 6 bases, the J end lost 4 bases, and 9 bases lay between the germline ends. CDR1 and CDR2 (germline): SEHNR, FQNEAQ (reference sequence). This chain's CDR3 is CASRLDGETQYF. DNA for the CDR3: TGTGCCAGCAGGCTGGACGGAGAGACCCAGTACTTC.

The V gene is TRBV30, the J gene TRBJ2-7; 10 bases map to TRBD2. The germline V gene encodes CDR1 GTSNPN and CDR2 SVGIG (reference sequence). The CDR3 spans 14 residues. V lost 3 bases and J lost 3; bases outside the gene matches: 5. The CDR3 loop reads CAWRRAGGLYEQYF. The CDR3 bases are TGTGCCTGGAGGCGAGCGGGGGGGCTCTACGAGCAGTACTTC.

The chain joins TRBV4-3 to TRBJ1-5, with D unresolved. Trimming removed 0 bases at V and 0 bases at J, with 12 bases between. The CDR3 spans 17 residues. Germline V gives CDR1 LGHNA, CDR2 YSLEER. CDR3 DNA: TGCGCCAGCAGCCAAGATCACTGGCAGCCTAGCAATCAGCCCCAGCATTTT. Translated: CASSQDHWQPSNQPQHF.

This clone was detected only a few times. The gene calls are TRBV10-3 and TRBJ1-1; TRBD1 is a possible D gene (5 bases). Trimming removed 1 base from V and 6 bases from J, with 12 bases in between. The CDR3 loop spans 14 amino acids. The germline CDR1 and CDR2 sequences are ENHRY and SYGVKD. CDR3 amino acids: CAISELGTDSEAFF. The CDR3 region has the DNA TGTGCCATCAGTGAGTTAGGGACGGACTCTGAAGCTTTCTTT.

As DNA, the CDR3 is TGTGCCAGCAGCTTTAACGGGATTGGTGAAAAACTGTTTTTT. Residues: CASSFNGIGEKLFF. The chain employs TRBV7-2 and TRBJ1-4; no clear D. This CDR3 spans 14 amino acids. Germline V gene sequence: CDR1 SGHTA, CDR2 FQGNSA. V was pared by 3 bases and J by 7 bases, with 12 bases between.